Below, one T cell receptor (beta chain) is given with its context. Its matching antigen is unknown. The PCR was carried out with 60 Vbeta primers and 13 Jbeta primers. Here immunoSEQ multiplex PCR was the method, and the copy in TCRdb shows in-frame clones only, minus some. This table has fewer than 200,000 clones, about 69% appearing once. This sample was included in a study of cytomegalovirus exposure and HLA in healthy donors. Points from the study as a whole: Judged likely to be a sequencing artifact was a cluster of highly shared sequence variants. CMV serostatus alone was available as immune exposure information. On later analysis, the bulk of CMV-associated TCR beta chains appeared to be HLA-restricted.

Germline trimming cut 5 bases from V and 6 bases from J; bases unmatched to any gene: 6. The length of the CDR3 is 13 residues. Germline CDR1 MNHEY, CDR2 SVGAGI. The chain combines TRBV6-5 with TRBJ1-1, with TRBD1 identical over 7 bases. Source material: PBMCs. The TCR comes from a human donor in good health. CDR3 region: CASSPDRAPEAFF. CDR3 bases: TGTGCCAGCAGTCCCGACAGGGCGCCTGAAGCTTTCTTT.